Following are 22 T cell receptor beta chains from one sample sequenced in a study of identical twins (TCRdb year 2016). Library preparation used 5' RACE. TCRdb records Illumina HiSeq 2000 as the sequencer. The public sequencing data were trimmed at Q25 with fastp and processed into clonotypes with MiXCR by TCRdb, which kept only in-frame beta chains. One record per CDR3 amino acid sequence lists the most common genes and DNA. The table for this sample lists approximately 190,000 distinct CDR3 sequences; approximately 16% of them were counted only once. 40% of the sample is held by the ten biggest clonotypes. These data were likewise used in another study, on T cells expressing NK-cell markers.

What was sequenced was CD8+ T cells sorted from blood. The receptor source for this set is a woman younger than 35 in good health.

There are a few counts of this clonotype. The chain carries TRBV29-1 and TRBJ2-5; D gene ambiguous. CDR3 length: 11 residues. Trimming took off 6 bases at V and 5 bases at J, with 10 bases between the two ends. Germline V gene data show CDR1 as SQVTM and CDR2 as ANQGSEA. CDR3 nucleotide sequence: TGCAGCGTGGGGATGGGGGAGACCCAGTACTTC. Translated, it gives CSVGMGETQYF.

The chain links TRBV7-8 to TRBJ2-7, with TRBD2 matching over 9 bases. CDR3 size: 14 residues. CDR1 is SGHVS, CDR2 FQNEAQ, per germline. Unmatched junction bases numbered 6, after V lost 3 bases and J lost 6 bases. CDR3 in amino acids: CASSFGTSRGEQYF. For the CDR3, the DNA is TGTGCCAGCAGCTTTGGGACTAGCAGGGGCGAGCAGTACTTC.

The chain links TRBV6-2 or TRBV6-3 to TRBJ2-1; 7 nucleotides agree with TRBD2. Germline V gene data show CDR1 as MNHEY and CDR2 as SVGEGT. The CDR3 is made up of 13 amino acids. The ends lost 0 bases at V and 9 bases at J; junction bases unmatched: 2. The CDR3 DNA reads TGTGCCAGCAGTTACTCTCCTAGCGGTGAGCAGTTCTTC. This sequence encodes CASSYSPSGEQFF.

The chain is built from TRBV9 and TRBJ2-1; D remains ambiguous. This CDR3 has 14 amino acids. V was shortened by 5 bases and J by 1 base, with 10 bases between the two germline ends. CDR1 and CDR2 (germline): SGDLS, YYNGEE. The CDR3 reads CASRGPGSYNEQFF. The CDR3 DNA sequence: TGTGCCAGCAGAGGCCCGGGTTCCTACAATGAGCAGTTCTTC.

This clonotype was observed a few times. This rearrangement joins TRBV9 to TRBJ1-1; D possibly corresponds to TRBD1 (5 bases). The CDR3 is 14 amino acids. The V end was cut by 2 bases, the J end by 5 bases, with 13 bases between. Germline-derived CDR1 and CDR2 are SGDLS and YYNGEE. The CDR3 DNA reads TGTGCCAGCAGCGTCGTCACGGGGGGAACTGAAGCTTTCTTT. This gives the protein CASSVVTGGTEAFF.

V and J are TRBV20-1 and TRBJ2-7; 9 bases map to TRBD2. With 0 bases clipped from V and 4 bases from J, the junction kept 7 bases outside the gene matches. The CDR3 runs 15 residues. Germline-derived CDR1 and CDR2 are DFQATT and SNEGSKA (reference sequence). The CDR3 DNA follows: TGCAGTGCTAGAGAAAGTAGCGGGAGTTCTTACGAGCAGTACTTC. The encoded protein is CSARESSGSSYEQYF.

This chain links TRBV28 with TRBJ2-3; 13 positions agree with TRBD2. This CDR3 has 17 residues. The junction had 9 bases not matched to a gene; V was cut back by 3 bases and J by 6 bases. Looked up from germline, CDR1 is MDHEN and CDR2 is SYDVKM. CDR3 nucleotides: TGTGCCAGCAGTTTTACTTGGACTAGCGGGAGTAGTGATACGCAGTATTTT. It translates to CASSFTWTSGSSDTQYF.

There are a few counts of this clonotype. The gene calls are TRBV7-9 and TRBJ2-7; D is ambiguous. The V end was cut by 0 bases, the J end by 1 base, with 4 bases between. CDR1 and CDR2 from the germline V gene are SEHNR and FQNEAQ (reference sequence). The CDR3 contains 13 residues. The CDR3 reads CASSLAQSYEQYF. CDR3 DNA: TGTGCCAGCAGCTTAGCGCAGTCCTACGAGCAGTACTTC.

V usage is TRBV7-8 and J usage is TRBJ2-4; 9 bases are a match to TRBD2. Germline CDR1 and CDR2: SGHVS and FQNEAQ. With V trimmed by 1 base and J by 11 bases, 6 bases remained unmatched. This CDR3 is 14 amino acids long. CDR3 sequence (DNA): TGTGCCAGCAGCTTAGAACTGGCGGGGGGGGTTCAGTACTTC. It yields the protein CASSLELAGGVQYF.

This rearrangement joins TRBV30 to TRBJ1-1; D remains unclear. V was shortened by 1 base and J by 4 bases, with 10 bases between the two germline ends. The CDR3 runs 13 residues. Germline assignment: CDR1 GTSNPN and CDR2 SVGIG (reference sequence). CDR3 bases: TGTGCCTGGAGTGATGGAACGGCCACTGAAGCTTTCTTT. This translates into CAWSDGTATEAFF.

This clonotype has ten or more counts. The chain combines TRBV4-3 with TRBJ2-2; a possible D gene is TRBD2 (6 bases). Trimming removed 4 bases at V and 5 bases at J, with 26 bases between. Germline V CDR1 and CDR2: LGHNA, YSLEER. The CDR3 consists of 19 residues. CDR3 sequence (DNA): TGCGCCAGCAGCCTAGACAATACCCCGAGACTAGGAGAAACCGGGGAGCTGTTTTTT. Residues: CASSLDNTPRLGETGELFF.

This clonotype was seen a few times. The genes are TRBV11-2 and TRBJ2-3; 12 bases map to TRBD2. Germline V lookup: CDR1 SGHAT, CDR2 FQNNGV. The CDR3 has 18 amino acids. Unmatched junction bases numbered 11, after V lost 5 bases and J lost 2 bases. In DNA, the CDR3 is TGTGCCAGCAGCCGCCAGATCCTAGCGGGGGGGCCCACAGATACGCAGTATTTT. Its translation is CASSRQILAGGPTDTQYF.

There are a few counts of this clonotype. V usage is TRBV5-8 and J usage is TRBJ2-1; TRBD2 aligns across 8 bases. The trim removed 7 bases at V and 4 bases at J, leaving 10 bases unmatched. Germline CDR1 and CDR2: SGHTS and YDEGEE. This CDR3 comprises 15 residues. DNA for the CDR3: TGTGCCAGCGAACCGGGACTAGAGGTATACAATGAGCAGTTCTTC. Protein product: CASEPGLEVYNEQFF.

In DNA form, the CDR3 reads TGCGCCAGCAGAGCGGGGGGGCACAATGAGCAGTTCTTC. It is translated as CASRAGGHNEQFF. This chain uses TRBV5-1 with TRBJ2-1, with 10 nucleotides matching TRBD2. Germline CDR1 SGHRS, CDR2 YFSETQ. The trim removed 5 bases at V and 5 bases at J, leaving 1 base unmatched. CDR3 size: 13 residues.

V and J are TRBV5-8 and TRBJ2-1; 9 bases line up with TRBD2. V lost 4 bases and J lost 4; bases outside the gene matches: 6. The length of the CDR3 is 15 residues. Germline V lookup: CDR1 SGHTS, CDR2 YDEGEE. For the CDR3, the DNA is TGTGCCAGCAGCATGGGACTAGCAGAGTACAATGAGCAGTTCTTC. Its translation: CASSMGLAEYNEQFF.

Many counts were recorded for this clonotype. The genes are TRBV12-3 or TRBV12-4 and TRBJ2-1, with D unresolved. V was trimmed by 3 bases and J by 6 bases, leaving 6 bases between them. CDR3 length: 12 residues. CDR3 in DNA: TGTGCCAGCAGTTTCGTCCCCAATGAGCAGTTCTTC. Amino acid sequence: CASSFVPNEQFF.

The chain employs TRBV9 and TRBJ2-3, with 12 bases aligning to TRBD2. CDR1 and CDR2 (germline): SGDLS, YYNGEE. CDR3 length equals 16 residues. The trim removed 3 bases at V and 4 bases at J, leaving 6 bases unmatched. The CDR3 DNA sequence: TGTGCCAGCAGCGATCTAGCGGGAGGGCTCTCAGATACGCAGTATTTT. Translated: CASSDLAGGLSDTQYF.

The chain carries TRBV7-8 and TRBJ2-7, with 11 bases identical to TRBD2. The ends lost 2 bases at V and 6 bases at J; junction bases unmatched: 3. The CDR3 is 14 residues long. Per the germline V gene, CDR1 is SGHVS and CDR2 is FQNEAQ. The CDR3 reads CASSLLAGGPEQYF. CDR3 in DNA: TGTGCCAGCAGCTTACTAGCGGGAGGCCCCGAGCAGTACTTC.

This clonotype occurred a few times. The chain combines TRBV7-9 with TRBJ2-1; the D is unclear. Trimming removed 7 bases from V and 6 bases from J, with 13 bases in between. CDR3 length: 13 amino acids. CDR1 is SEHNR, CDR2 FQNEAQ, per germline (reference sequence). The CDR3 is CASIYFSGNEQFF. CDR3 sequence (DNA): TGTGCCAGCATCTACTTTAGTGGCAATGAGCAGTTCTTC. The full variable domain, with the rest looked up from reference TRBV7-9 and TRBJ2-1, is DTGVSQNPRHKITKRGQNVTFRCDPISEHNRLYWYRQTLGQGPEFLTYFQNEAQLEKSRLLSDRFSAERPKGSFSTLEIQRTEQGDSAMYLCASIYFSGNEQFFGPGTRLTVL.

In this sample, this clonotype turned up many times. CDR3 loop: CASSLLHEQYF. The CDR3 region has the DNA TGTGCCAGCAGTTTGCTGCACGAGCAGTACTTC. The V call is TRBV12-3 or TRBV12-4, the J call TRBJ2-7; D gene uncertain. This CDR3 is built from 11 residues. V lost 3 bases, J lost 5 bases, and 5 bases lay in between.

In its sample, this clonotype was seen a few times. The gene calls are TRBV20-1 and TRBJ2-7; D could derive from TRBD1 or TRBD2 (7 bases each). Germline V lookup: CDR1 DFQATT, CDR2 SNEGSKA (reference sequence). The V and J ends lost 3 bases and 0 bases respectively, with 18 bases between them. This CDR3 is built from 16 residues. CDR3 region: CSARGGRDSFSYEQYF. The DNA for the CDR3 is TGCAGTGCTAGGGGGGGGAGGGACAGCTTCTCCTACGAGCAGTACTTC.

The sample holds a few counts of this clonotype. The chain recombines TRBV27 with TRBJ1-2; maybe TRBD1 (5 bases). Trimming cost V 3 bases and J 4 bases, with 12 bases left between them. The CDR3 extends over 14 amino acids. Germline V gene lookup returns CDR1 MNHEY and CDR2 SMNVEV (reference sequence). CDR3 amino acids: CASSFSGTSYGYTF. CDR3 sequence (DNA): TGTGCCAGCAGTTTTTCCGGGACTAGCTATGGCTACACCTTC.